These T cell receptor beta chains were read from a single sample in a study of vaccination and CD4 T cells after COVID-19. These receptors lack a known antigen. TCRdb re-derived calls from the PCR reads in MiXCR, one entry per CDR3 protein. The repertoire has 16,000 or so distinct CDR3 sequences, approximately 45% of them found once; the top ten carry less than 8.5%. The source material was CD4+ T cells from blood, cultured in vitro, sampled after SARS-CoV-2 vaccination. The receptor source for this set is a human donor who had recovered from COVID-19. Both conserved end residues are part of each CDR3. D genes are given only for firm matches. The size field is filled for only some rows; it gives once, few, many or a size class.

>-|TRBJ2-7|TRBV20-1|few
TGCAGTGCTAGCGGACCCCCATACGAGCAGTACTTC
CSASGPPYEQYF
>TRBD2|TRBJ2-1|TRBV20-1|-
TGCAGTGCTAGACGGGGACTAGCGGGAGGGCCGAGCAATGAGCAGTTCTTC
CSARRGLAGGPSNEQFF
>-|TRBJ2-3|TRBV4-1|-
TGCGCCAGCAGCCAAACGGGGACAGATACGCAGTATTTT
CASSQTGTDTQYF
>TRBD2|TRBJ2-1|TRBV7-2|-
TGTGCCAGCAGCACGAGGGGACTAGCGAATGAGCAGTTCTTC
CASSTRGLANEQFF
>-|TRBJ2-1|TRBV18|-
TGTGCCAGCTCACCACCGAGCGGGTTTTGGAATGAGCAGTTCTTC
CASSPPSGFWNEQFF
>-|TRBJ2-7|TRBV5-1|-
TGCGCCAGCAGCTTGAGCGGACCTACCTACGAGCAGTACTTC
CASSLSGPTYEQYF
>TRBD2|TRBJ2-7|TRBV5-1|-
TGCGCCAGCAGCCGGACTAGCTCCTACGAGCAGTACTTC
CASSRTSSYEQYF
>TRBD2|TRBJ2-1|TRBV15|few
TGTGCCACCAGCAGAGATAGCGGGATAGGAGTAGGTGAGCAGTTCTTC
CATSRDSGIGVGEQFF
>TRBD2|TRBJ2-1|TRBV20-1|-
TGCAGTGCTTCCCGCCAGCTACTAGCGGGAGGGGAGGTGTGGTTGAATGAGCAGTTCTTC
CSASRQLLAGGEVWLNEQFF
>TRBD1|TRBJ2-5|TRBV27|few
TGTGCCAGCAGTTTTTTGGGACAGGGGGGAGAGGCCCAGTACTTC
CASSFLGQGGEAQYF
>TRBD2|TRBJ2-1|TRBV2|-
TGTGCCAGCAGCCTTCATAGCGGGAGGCTGTTCTTC
CASSLHSGRLFF
>TRBD1|TRBJ1-1|TRBV18|few
TGTGCCAGCTCACCAAGGCAGGGGGCTCGGAACACTGAAGCTTTCTTT
CASSPRQGARNTEAFF
>-|TRBJ1-2|TRBV7-2|-
TGTGCCAGCAGCAAGGGACTTTTCGGCGATGGCTACACCTTC
CASSKGLFGDGYTF
>-|TRBJ2-5|TRBV7-3|-
TGTGCCAGCAGCTTAGGCGTGGTTGAGACCCAGTACTTC
CASSLGVVETQYF
>-|TRBJ1-1|TRBV20-1|-
TGCAGTGCTAGAGATTGGGCAGGGAGGGGCGGCACTGAAGCTTTCTTT
CSARDWAGRGGTEAFF
>TRBD1|TRBJ1-2|TRBV5-4|-
TGTGCCAGCAGCGGGGACAGGAGTAACTATGGCTACACCTTC
CASSGDRSNYGYTF
>-|TRBJ1-2|TRBV28|-
TGTGCCAGCAGGGGGGGGATGAGCTACACCTTC
CASRGGMSYTF
>TRBD2|TRBJ2-1|TRBV20-1|once
TGCAGTGCCCCCGGACTAGGGTACAATGAGCAGTTCTTC
CSAPGLGYNEQFF
>-|TRBJ2-7|TRBV20-1|-
TGCAGTGGCAGACCTAGTTTCGATGAGCAGTACTTC
CSGRPSFDEQYF
>-|TRBJ1-1|TRBV19|few
TGTGCCAGTAGTCCTCGGACTAGTGGGACTGAAGCTTTCTTT
CASSPRTSGTEAFF
>-|TRBJ2-2|TRBV6-2/TRBV6-3|-
TGTGCCAGCAGTTACCTTTCAGGGTTCACCGGGGAGCTGTTTTTT
CASSYLSGFTGELFF
>-|TRBJ1-1|TRBV30|-
TGTGCCTGGGCGCGGACGGGGTTGGGAGCTTTCTTT
CAWARTGLGAFF
>-|TRBJ2-2|TRBV2|-
TGTGCCAGCAGTGGCCCCCGGGGTTACACCGGGGAGCTGTTTTTT
CASSGPRGYTGELFF
>-|TRBJ2-1|TRBV7-3|-
TGTGCCAGCAGCTTATTGGGCGATTCTAAGTTCTTC
CASSLLGDSKFF
>TRBD1|TRBJ2-7|TRBV20-1|-
TGCAGTGCTAGAGCCACCGGGACAGCTGACGAGCAGTACTTC
CSARATGTADEQYF
>TRBD2|TRBJ2-7|TRBV20-1|-
TGCAGTGCGATGGGTAGCGGGAGTATCGTGCAGTACTTC
CSAMGSGSIVQYF
>-|TRBJ2-3|TRBV20-1|few
TGCAGTGCTCCCAGTGACACCTCTCATACGCAGTATTTT
CSAPSDTSHTQYF
>-|TRBJ1-1|TRBV6-5|medium-sized
TGTGCCAGCAGTTACATTCTAGGTCGGCAGGGAAAGACTGAAGCTTTCTTT
CASSYILGRQGKTEAFF
>TRBD1|TRBJ2-5|TRBV28|-
TGTGCCAGCAGTTTCTCCTCCCGGGACAGACAAGAGACCCAGTACTTC
CASSFSSRDRQETQYF
>-|TRBJ1-5|TRBV4-1|few
TGCGCCAGCAGCCAAGACCTGAATCAGCCCCAGCATTTT
CASSQDLNQPQHF
>TRBD2|TRBJ2-5|TRBV7-8|few
TGTGCCAGCAGCCTTAGATACTTGCTAGCGGGCTTCCAAGAGACCCAGTACTTC
CASSLRYLLAGFQETQYF
>-|TRBJ1-5|TRBV4-1|-
TGCGCCAGCAGCCAATTGTATGGGAGGGGCCAGCCCCAGCATTTT
CASSQLYGRGQPQHF
>-|TRBJ2-2|TRBV4-2|-
TGTGCCAGCAGCCAAGTCCAGGGGATCACCGGGGAGCTGTTTTTT
CASSQVQGITGELFF
>-|TRBJ1-1|TRBV11-2|-
TGTGCCAGCAGCTTCTTTCAGGGAACGCCGAACACTGAAGCTTTCTTT
CASSFFQGTPNTEAFF
>TRBD1|TRBJ1-6|TRBV20-1|-
TGCAGTGCCGTCGACAGGGCCCGCGGCAATTCACCCCTCCACTTT
CSAVDRARGNSPLHF
>-|TRBJ1-4|TRBV20-1|few
TGCAGTGCCCCCCCTTTAAAACAGGGACTAACTAATGAAAAACTGTTTTTT
CSAPPLKQGLTNEKLFF
>-|TRBJ2-7|TRBV6-1|-
TGTGCCAGCAGTGACACTTTTTGGTTGCAGTACTTC
CASSDTFWLQYF
>-|TRBJ2-1|TRBV21-1|-
TGTGCCAGCAGCACTAGCGGGAGCAATGAGCAGTTCTTC
CASSTSGSNEQFF
>-|TRBJ2-7|TRBV14|-
TGTGCCAGCAGCCAAGGAGGTTGGGCCCCCTCCTACGAGCAGTACTTC
CASSQGGWAPSYEQYF
>TRBD1|TRBJ1-3|TRBV19|few
TGTGCCAGTAGTACTCCGCGGGACAGATCTGGAAACACCATATATTTT
CASSTPRDRSGNTIYF
>TRBD2|TRBJ2-3|TRBV20-1|-
TGCAGTGCTAGTGTATTAGCGGGAAGGGAAAGGACAGATACGCAGTATTTT
CSASVLAGRERTDTQYF
>TRBD2|TRBJ2-7|TRBV28|-
TGTGCCAGCACCCCCAGAATGAGGGGAGGGGAGCAGTACTTC
CASTPRMRGGEQYF
>-|TRBJ2-7|TRBV10-3|-
TGTGCCAGTGCCGGCAGGGCCGACTACGAGCAGTACTTC
CASAGRADYEQYF
>-|TRBJ2-6|TRBV6-1|-
TGTGCCAGCAGTGAAGCCCCCGACAACTCTGGGGCCAACGTCCTGACTTTC
CASSEAPDNSGANVLTF
>-|TRBJ2-3|TRBV6-5|-
TGTGCCAGCAGTTACTCGGGCGGTTCCACAGATACGCAGTATTTT
CASSYSGGSTDTQYF
>-|TRBJ1-2|TRBV6-1|-
TGTGCCAGCACTTTTACTGGACCGAACTATGGCTACACCTTC
CASTFTGPNYGYTF
>-|TRBJ1-1|TRBV7-2|-
TGTGCCAGCAGCTCGCAATTGAACACTGAAGCTTTCTTT
CASSSQLNTEAFF
>-|TRBJ2-3|TRBV10-2|-
TGCGCCAGCAGGGTAGCTGTCACAGATACGCAGTATTTT
CASRVAVTDTQYF
>-|TRBJ2-5|TRBV30|-
TGTGCCTCAAGACCACAGGTCCAAGAGACCCAGTACTTC
CASRPQVQETQYF
>TRBD2|TRBJ2-7|TRBV15|-
TGTGCCACCAGCAGAGATCGGGAGGGGCCGGACGAGCAGTACTTC
CATSRDREGPDEQYF